This paragraph reports one TCR beta chain. Its specific antigen is unknown. Within one base of it there is no much larger clone, and no base qualities were kept. This entry comes from a study of blood T cell repertoires in COVID-19 (dated by TCRdb to the early 2020s). Study-level background: The collaborator samples originated in the United States, Italy and Spain and spanned the acute and convalescent phases of COVID-19. The prospective study material was composed of cDNA or gDNA derived from T cells, B-cell-depleted T cells, or PBMCs. The samples were drawn from the first 160 participants of the ongoing ImmuneRACE study and from more than 1,000 subjects provided by 6 global collaborators. Where available, HLA class I and class II types were obtained from metadata supplied by the sample provider rather than from assay-based typing. The sample metadata nearly always contained a de-identified subject ID, COVID-19 status, age in years and sex. Subjects who had been exposed to COVID-19, were actively infected with it, or had recovered from it provided the deeply sampled blood TCRbeta repertoires that made up the dataset. The repertoires were released in a freely available public database meant as a resource for research on the immune response to SARS-CoV-2.

The immunoSEQ Assay, a bias-controlled multiplex PCR, was used to amplify TCRbeta CDR3 regions from genomic DNA. As for the original processing: The number of nucleated cells in each sample was estimated from the amplification of reference gene primers within the assay. Sequence reads were collapsed and filtered to measure the absolute abundance of every unique TCRbeta CDR3 rearrangement. For each sample, productive Simpson clonality was calculated as the square root of Simpson's diversity index over productive rearrangements. Entries here come from immuneACCESS through TCRdb and include only in-frame sequences with V and J called. Some clones fail to appear in such tables; in the studies checked, an unresolved V gene covers under half of the shortfall, and the cause of the remainder is unknown. The V and J calls and clone size are taken from that table; D and trimming were inferred from the DNA. The sample has some 200,000 clones on record, about 85% of them singletons. The ten largest clones add up to 2% to 2.5% of the sample.

Participants in the prospective study were enrolled through a virtual design, were aged 18 to 89 years, and lived in roughly 26 United States geographic areas. In the prospective study, participants were assigned to cohorts based on the clinical history participants reported in a screening survey and a study questionnaire. For ImmuneRACE Cohort 3, a participant was defined as recovered based on two consecutive negative NP/OP PCR tests, clearance by a healthcare professional, or resolution of symptoms. In the prospective study, mobile phlebotomists collected whole blood, serum and a nasopharyngeal or oropharyngeal swab from each participant. Participants in the prospective study had the option to provide additional blood draws and questionnaires over a 2-month period. Before DNA extraction, blood samples from the prospective study were shipped at room temperature or frozen. The investigation overall reported the following: The quantity of clinical and demographic metadata differed by source and by participant and was supplied without curation.

From the cysteine through the phenylalanine, the CDR3 covers 15 amino acids. The sequence is cut down to CDR3 DNA, 45 bases in frame from base 1. Relative to germline, V is missing 0 bases and J is missing 1 base, with 5 bases of the junction outside any gene match. The germline V gene encodes CDR1 GTSNPN and CDR2 SVGIG (reference sequence). The rearranged chain carries TRBV30 and TRBJ1-1, with 7 central nucleotides matching TRBD1. The TCR comes from a woman in her 30s who had recovered from COVID-19. The sample comprised PBMCs or T cells enriched from blood (not recorded which). The CDR3 amino acid sequence is: CAWSVPRGRNTEAFF. The DNA sequence is as follows: TGTGCCTGGAGTGTCCCCAGGGGGAGGAACACTGAAGCTTTCTTT.